This TCR beta chain was sequenced in a study of T cell repertoires in cytomegalovirus infection. Study details: Indications of both CMV infection and matching HLA type were provided by public TCR beta signatures.

Trimming at V came to 4 bases and at J to 7 bases, leaving 11 bases not matched to a gene. CDR1 and CDR2 from the germline V gene are SGHRS and YFSETQ. This CDR3 has 17 residues. Broader study findings: The ex vivo response was dominated by HLA-C-restricted CMV-specific TCR beta clonotypes. Summed frequency of public TCR beta families distinguished CMV carriers with the relevant HLA.

With regard to this clonotype: The antigen remains undetermined.

Using its own MiXCR run on the reads, TCRdb lists one record per CDR3 protein. The repertoire holds around 170,000 distinct CDR3 sequences, with 15% to 20% as singletons. The V and J genes are TRBV5-1 and TRBJ2-1, with 13 bases matching TRBD2. Sequences were obtained from CD8+ T cells from PBMCs. This clonotype originated in a human donor in good health (CMV status not recorded). Some clones in this sample may be carry-over from other donors' samples. In nucleotides, the CDR3 is TGCGCCAGCAGCGTGCAAACTAGCGGGAGGGCCGATAATGAGCAGTTCTTC. This sequence encodes CASSVQTSGRADNEQFF.